These 12 T cell receptor beta chains share one sample of origin, sequenced in a study of OX40 agonist ivuxolimab in advanced cancers. The repertoire was sequenced with immunoSEQ multiplex PCR; TCRdb's copy has only in-frame clones and lacks some. The sample consists of tens of thousands of clones, about 90% of them appearing once. Sequences were derived from CD4+ or CD8+ T cells sorted from blood, sampled in a trial of the OX40 agonist ivuxolimab. The receptor source for this set is an adult with an advanced solid tumor such as melanoma, head and neck, liver or kidney cancer.

J is TRBJ1-2 and V is TRBV28, with 9 bases matching TRBD1. This CDR3 comprises 13 residues. V gave up 5 bases and J gave up 7 bases; unmatched junction bases: 5. In germline, CDR1 is MDHEN, CDR2 SYDVKM. The DNA for the CDR3 is TGTGCCAGCAGTCAGACAGGGGGGTCTGGCTACACCTTC. Its translation is CASSQTGGSGYTF.

The genes are TRBV28 and TRBJ1-2; no reliable D call. Per germline, CDR1 MDHEN and CDR2 SYDVKM. The ends were cut back, 5 bases at V and 3 bases at J, with 10 bases in the middle. The CDR3 spans 13 residues. CDR3 region: CASSPGAHYGYTF. The CDR3 DNA follows: TGTGCCAGCAGTCCGGGAGCACACTATGGCTACACCTTC.

CDR3 sequence (DNA): TGTGCCAGCAGTGCACTAGCGGGGGGGTACAATGAGCAGTTCTTC. Amino acids: CASSALAGGYNEQFF. The chain couples TRBV6-4 to TRBJ2-1, with 13 bases identical to TRBD2. V dropped 4 bases and J dropped 4; count of bases not matched to a gene: 1. The germline gives CDR1 MRHNA, CDR2 SNTAGT. The CDR3 loop spans 15 amino acids.

This clone occurred once. The chain recombines TRBV18 with TRBJ2-1; 9 bases match TRBD1. Trimming took 3 bases from V and 7 from J; bases not matched to a gene: 4. The germline V gene encodes CDR1 KGHSH and CDR2 LQKENI. This CDR3 is built from 14 residues. This CDR3 is CASSPGTGRNEQFF. The DNA of the CDR3 is TGTGCCAGCTCACCTGGGACAGGGAGGAATGAGCAGTTCTTC. Complete variable domain (other parts from reference TRBV18 and TRBJ2-1): NAGVMQNPRHLVRRRGQEARLRCSPMKGHSHVYWYRQLPEEGLKFMVYLQKENIIDESGMPKERFSAEFPKEGPSILRIQQVVRGDSAAYFCASSPGTGRNEQFFGPGTRLTVL.

The chain couples TRBV29-1 to TRBJ1-2; a weak D match, TRBD1 (6 bases). Trimming took off 0 bases at V and 6 bases at J, with 20 bases between the two ends. Germline CDR1 SQVTM, CDR2 ANQGSEA. CDR3 size: 16 residues. CDR3 sequence (DNA): TGCAGCGTTGAAGATTGGTTTAGAGGGGGTTACGATGGCTACACCTTC. Amino acids: CSVEDWFRGGYDGYTF.

In its sample, this clone was seen once. The V and J genes are TRBV7-2 and TRBJ2-7; D might be TRBD1 (6 bases). The CDR3 sequence is 15 residues long. Trimming cost V 6 bases and J 2 bases, with 17 bases left between them. Germline assignment: CDR1 SGHTA and CDR2 FQGNSA. CDR3 DNA: TGTGCCAGCAGTTTGAGACAGGTGACAACCTACGAGCAGTACTTC. Translated, it gives CASSLRQVTTYEQYF.

This clone was seen a handful of times. The J gene is TRBJ1-1, the V gene TRBV18; maybe TRBD1 (5 bases). V was clipped by 2 bases and J by 3 bases, with 10 bases between them. From germline, CDR1 is KGHSH and CDR2 LQKENI. There are 14 residues in the CDR3. CDR3 sequence: CASSPAQGYTEAFF. The CDR3, as DNA: TGTGCCAGCTCACCAGCCCAGGGATACACTGAAGCTTTCTTT.

The J gene is TRBJ1-4, the V gene TRBV5-1; tentatively, D is TRBD1 (5 bases). The V end lost 0 bases, the J end lost 3 bases, and 9 bases lay between the germline ends. Germline CDR1 is SGHRS and CDR2 is YFSETQ. This CDR3 is built from 15 residues. CDR3 in amino acids: CASSLGGQPNEKLFF. DNA for the CDR3: TGCGCCAGCAGCTTGGGTGGACAACCTAATGAAAAACTGTTTTTT.

V and J are TRBV6-6 and TRBJ2-7; no reliable D call. This CDR3 has 13 residues. Germline V CDR1 and CDR2: MNHNY, SVGAGI (reference sequence). Trimming left V 6 bases short and J 3 bases short, with 12 bases between. The CDR3 DNA reads as TGTGCCAGCAGGTCGGGCTATCTCTACGAGCAGTACTTC. As protein: CASRSGYLYEQYF.

V usage is TRBV11-3 and J usage is TRBJ2-5; 15 bases match TRBD2. The germline gives CDR1 SGHNT, CDR2 YENEEA. J lost 4 bases, V lost 2 bases, and 5 bases had no gene match. The CDR3 contains 17 residues. CDR3 coding DNA: TGTGCCAGCAGCTTAAAAGGACTAGCGGGAGGGGGAGAGACCCAGTACTTC. This codes for CASSLKGLAGGGETQYF.

This chain joins TRBV5-8 and TRBJ2-3; no firm D call. CDR1 is SGHTS, CDR2 YDEGEE, per germline. The CDR3 covers 15 residues. Trimming removed 1 base at V and 2 bases at J, with 11 bases between. CDR3 residues: CASSLNSLNTDTQYF. The CDR3 DNA reads as TGTGCCAGCAGCTTGAACAGCCTTAACACAGATACGCAGTATTTT.

The chain carries TRBV5-1 and TRBJ2-1; D is undetermined. Germline values: CDR1 SGHRS, CDR2 YFSETQ. The CDR3 loop spans 15 amino acids. With 0 bases removed from V and 0 bases from J, the gap between germline ends came to 7 bases. The CDR3 spells CASSLGTSSYNEQFF. CDR3 coding DNA: TGCGCCAGCAGCTTGGGGACCAGCTCCTACAATGAGCAGTTCTTC.